This is a list of T cell receptor beta chains from one sample in a study of T-cell memory formation after mild COVID-19. TCRdb redid the calling of the 5' RACE reads with MiXCR, one entry per CDR3 protein. The table has over 350,000 distinct CDR3 sequences, about 16% seen once. Material: PBMCs or a T cell subset sorted from them (not recorded which). The receptors shown here come from a man between 18 and 35 years old who had mild COVID-19 (a few samples of this study predate the infection). Cell type and time point are not known. Each CDR3 is given with its conserved first and last residue. The D gene is left open where the match is weak. Clone size is not always given. Where it is, it says once, few, many or a class for expanded clones.

clone size | J gene | D gene | V gene | CDR3 protein | CDR3 DNA
few | TRBJ2-3 | NA | TRBV6-1 | CASSGPGASTDTQYF | TGTGCCAGCAGTGGTCCCGGGGCGAGCACAGATACGCAGTATTTT
NA | TRBJ1-1 | NA | TRBV20-1 | CSARTGGDTEAFF | TGCAGTGCGAGGACGGGGGGGGACACTGAAGCTTTCTTT
NA | TRBJ1-1 | NA | TRBV4-2 | CASSQESGGHTEAFF | TGTGCCAGCAGCCAAGAATCGGGGGGACACACTGAAGCTTTCTTT
many | TRBJ2-7 | NA | TRBV6-2/TRBV6-3 | CASSGDTYEQYF | TGTGCCAGCAGTGGGGATACCTACGAGCAGTACTTC
NA | TRBJ2-4 | NA | TRBV7-2 | CASSPEKGGAAKNIQYF | TGTGCCAGCAGCCCCGAGAAGGGGGGAGCGGCCAAAAACATTCAGTACTTC
few | TRBJ2-5 | TRBD1 | TRBV7-3 | CASSLDRVKTQYF | TGTGCCAGCAGCTTAGACAGGGTGAAGACCCAGTACTTC
few | TRBJ1-2 | NA | TRBV4-1 | CASSQVTRPRDYGYTF | TGCGCCAGCAGCCAAGTAACCAGACCGAGGGACTATGGCTACACCTTC
few | TRBJ1-1 | NA | TRBV7-9 | CASSLVRLMNTEAFF | TGTGCCAGCAGCTTAGTTCGTTTGATGAACACTGAAGCTTTCTTT
NA | TRBJ1-1 | NA | TRBV7-9 | CASSALGAAFF | TGTGCCAGCAGCGCACTTGGGGCAGCTTTCTTT
NA | TRBJ1-1 | TRBD1 | TRBV29-1 | CSVEQGARTEAFF | TGCAGCGTTGAGCAGGGGGCGCGCACTGAAGCTTTCTTT
few | TRBJ2-3 | TRBD2 | TRBV5-1 | CASSLEVAGGADTQYF | TGCGCCAGCAGCTTGGAGGTGGCGGGGGGGGCAGATACGCAGTATTTT
many | TRBJ2-2 | NA | TRBV28 | CASTQWGTGELFF | TGTGCCAGCACCCAGTGGGGCACCGGGGAGCTGTTTTTT
NA | TRBJ2-7 | NA | TRBV18 | CASSPPPQPYEQYF | TGTGCCAGCTCACCACCGCCTCAACCCTACGAGCAGTACTTC
NA | TRBJ2-7 | NA | TRBV4-3 | CASSLSRGDEQYF | TGCGCCAGCAGCCTCAGTAGGGGTGACGAGCAGTACTTC
NA | TRBJ2-3 | TRBD2 | TRBV5-1 | CASSLGLAGRNTDTQYF | TGCGCCAGCAGCTTGGGACTAGCGGGGCGTAACACAGATACGCAGTATTTT
NA | TRBJ1-2 | NA | TRBV5-6 | CASSHREGNYGYTF | TGTGCCAGCAGCCATCGGGAGGGGAACTATGGCTACACCTTC
NA | TRBJ2-1 | TRBD2 | TRBV3-1 | CASSVRSGASGGVFDEQFF | TGTGCCAGCAGCGTCAGAAGCGGGGCTAGCGGGGGGGTATTTGATGAGCAGTTCTTC
few | TRBJ2-5 | TRBD2 | TRBV6-5 | CASSYSRRLAGGRETQYF | TGTGCCAGCAGTTACTCGAGAAGGCTAGCGGGGGGCCGGGAGACCCAGTACTTC
NA | TRBJ2-3 | TRBD2 | TRBV7-9 | CASVGGAGGTDTQYF | TGTGCCAGCGTTGGGGGAGCGGGGGGCACAGATACGCAGTATTTT
NA | TRBJ1-1 | NA | TRBV7-9 | CASSFWGGTEAFF | TGTGCCAGCAGCTTTTGGGGTGGGACTGAAGCTTTCTTT
few | TRBJ2-5 | NA | TRBV6-5 | CASTPGVRGQETQYF | TGTGCCAGCACCCCAGGGGTTCGGGGACAAGAGACCCAGTACTTC
NA | TRBJ1-2 | NA | TRBV20-1 | CSARPEGKYGYTF | TGCAGTGCTAGGCCGGAGGGGAAATATGGCTACACCTTC
few | TRBJ1-6 | NA | TRBV4-1 | CASSQVPGRESLHF | TGCGCCAGCAGCCAAGTCCCGGGGAGGGAATCCCTCCACTTT
few | TRBJ1-2 | TRBD1 | TRBV5-1 | CASGTPGQGAGGYTF | TGCGCCAGCGGAACCCCGGGACAGGGGGCCGGAGGCTACACCTTC
few | TRBJ2-7 | TRBD1 | TRBV4-2 | CASSDGQGNYEQYF | TGTGCCAGCAGCGACGGACAGGGCAACTACGAGCAGTACTTC
few | TRBJ2-7 | NA | TRBV2 | CASSVCLGISYEQYF | TGTGCCAGCAGTGTATGTCTGGGGATCTCCTACGAGCAGTACTTC
few | TRBJ2-1 | NA | TRBV10-3 | CAIGRDLNNEQFF | TGTGCCATCGGCCGGGACCTAAACAATGAGCAGTTCTTC
few | TRBJ1-5 | NA | TRBV20-1 | CSASDSGSNQPQHF | TGCAGTGCTAGTGACTCTGGTAGCAATCAGCCCCAGCATTTT
NA | TRBJ1-4 | NA | TRBV4-3 | CASTLQGTGYEKLFF | TGCGCCAGCACCCTTCAGGGTACAGGGTATGAAAAACTGTTTTTT
NA | TRBJ1-2 | NA | TRBV29-1 | CSVGEVGDYGYTF | TGCAGCGTAGGGGAAGTTGGGGACTATGGCTACACCTTC
few | TRBJ2-2 | NA | TRBV19 | CASSVQTNTGELFF | TGTGCCAGTAGTGTACAGACCAACACCGGGGAGCTGTTTTTT
NA | TRBJ1-2 | TRBD1 | TRBV6-2/TRBV6-3 | CASSYSTGDPLDYGYTF | TGTGCCAGCAGTTACTCCACAGGGGATCCCCTCGACTATGGCTACACCTTC
NA | TRBJ2-1 | NA | TRBV5-1 | CASSSPESGHSSYNEQFF | TGCGCCAGCAGCTCGCCCGAAAGCGGACATAGCTCCTACAATGAGCAGTTCTTC
few | TRBJ2-2 | NA | TRBV9 | CASSVRNLRPGELFF | TGTGCCAGCAGCGTAAGAAATCTTCGACCCGGGGAGCTGTTTTTT
NA | TRBJ1-1 | NA | TRBV6-2/TRBV6-3 | CASSYALMGPGNTEAFF | TGTGCCAGCAGTTATGCCCTGATGGGGCCCGGGAACACTGAAGCTTTCTTT
NA | TRBJ2-7 | TRBD1 | TRBV15 | CATSRDRFRDRVYEQYF | TGTGCCACCAGCAGAGACCGATTTCGGGACAGGGTCTACGAGCAGTACTTC
NA | TRBJ1-1 | NA | TRBV15 | CATSSLFGRNTEAFF | TGTGCCACCAGCAGTCTCTTTGGGCGGAACACTGAAGCTTTCTTT
few | TRBJ2-6 | NA | TRBV2 | CASSEGTAPGANVLTF | TGTGCCAGCAGTGAGGGCACCGCCCCTGGGGCCAACGTCCTGACTTTC
NA | TRBJ1-5 | NA | TRBV6-1 | CASRATGNQPQHF | TGTGCCAGCAGGGCAACAGGCAATCAGCCCCAGCATTTT
NA | TRBJ2-1 | TRBD2 | TRBV20-1 | CSASPSGSYNEQFF | TGCAGTGCTAGCCCTAGCGGGTCCTACAATGAGCAGTTCTTC
few | TRBJ2-1 | TRBD1 | TRBV5-1 | CASSTQTGVRYNEQFF | TGCGCCAGCAGCACCCAGACAGGGGTACGGTACAATGAGCAGTTCTTC
NA | TRBJ1-6 | TRBD1 | TRBV7-2 | CASSPDRTGTPLHF | TGTGCCAGCAGCCCAGACCGGACAGGGACGCCCCTCCACTTT
NA | TRBJ2-3 | NA | TRBV18 | CASSPRAGTDTQYF | TGTGCCAGCTCACCAAGGGCGGGCACAGATACGCAGTATTTT
many | TRBJ2-1 | TRBD1 | TRBV20-1 | CSARDRTGPYNEQFF | TGCAGTGCTAGGGACCGGACAGGTCCCTACAATGAGCAGTTCTTC
NA | TRBJ1-6 | NA | TRBV7-2 | CASSLWGPGASPLHF | TGTGCCAGCAGCTTGTGGGGGCCAGGGGCTTCACCCCTCCACTTT
NA | TRBJ1-2 | NA | TRBV7-2 | CASSFWGFNYGYTF | TGTGCCAGCAGCTTTTGGGGGTTTAACTATGGCTACACCTTC
few | TRBJ2-5 | NA | TRBV11-2 | CASSLDRVPGPQETQYF | TGTGCCAGCAGCTTAGATCGTGTTCCGGGGCCCCAAGAGACCCAGTACTTC
few | TRBJ1-4 | TRBD1 | TRBV20-1 | CSARDPTVDRANEKLFF | TGCAGTGCTAGAGACCCCACGGTGGACAGGGCAAATGAAAAACTGTTTTTT
many | TRBJ2-5 | NA | TRBV2 | CASSRLTPQETQYF | TGTGCCAGCAGCCGACTAACACCACAAGAGACCCAGTACTTC
many | TRBJ2-5 | TRBD1 | TRBV5-1 | CASSSTGTGEETQYF | TGCGCCAGCAGCAGTACCGGGACAGGAGAAGAGACCCAGTACTTC
NA | TRBJ2-1 | TRBD2 | TRBV6-6 | CASSYPRRDYYNEQFF | TGTGCCAGCAGTTACCCGCGGAGGGACTATTACAATGAGCAGTTCTTC
few | TRBJ2-5 | NA | TRBV12-3/TRBV12-4 | CASAHKGEGDQETQYF | TGTGCCAGCGCCCACAAGGGGGAGGGGGACCAAGAGACCCAGTACTTC
few | TRBJ1-1 | TRBD1 | TRBV24-1 | CATSDRTGGEAFF | TGTGCCACCAGTGATAGGACAGGGGGCGAAGCTTTCTTT
few | TRBJ1-1 | NA | TRBV29-1 | CSVEGSGGSVEAFF | TGCAGCGTTGAAGGCTCTGGGGGTAGTGTTGAAGCTTTCTTT
NA | TRBJ1-2 | TRBD1 | TRBV6-6 | CASSRPGTDYGYTF | TGTGCCAGCAGTCGGCCCGGGACAGACTATGGCTACACCTTC
NA | TRBJ1-1 | NA | TRBV27 | CASSLYGQLNTEAFF | TGTGCCAGCAGTTTATACGGTCAGCTGAACACTGAAGCTTTCTTT
NA | TRBJ2-5 | NA | TRBV3-1 | CASSQGLGARETQYF | TGTGCCAGCAGCCAAGGGCTGGGGGCCCGAGAGACCCAGTACTTC
few | TRBJ1-1 | NA | TRBV6-2/TRBV6-3 | CASSYSGVAEAFF | TGTGCCAGCAGTTACTCAGGGGTCGCTGAAGCTTTCTTT
NA | TRBJ1-4 | TRBD1 | TRBV12-3/TRBV12-4 | CASTVGQGGEKLFF | TGTGCCAGCACCGTAGGACAGGGCGGAGAAAAACTGTTTTTT